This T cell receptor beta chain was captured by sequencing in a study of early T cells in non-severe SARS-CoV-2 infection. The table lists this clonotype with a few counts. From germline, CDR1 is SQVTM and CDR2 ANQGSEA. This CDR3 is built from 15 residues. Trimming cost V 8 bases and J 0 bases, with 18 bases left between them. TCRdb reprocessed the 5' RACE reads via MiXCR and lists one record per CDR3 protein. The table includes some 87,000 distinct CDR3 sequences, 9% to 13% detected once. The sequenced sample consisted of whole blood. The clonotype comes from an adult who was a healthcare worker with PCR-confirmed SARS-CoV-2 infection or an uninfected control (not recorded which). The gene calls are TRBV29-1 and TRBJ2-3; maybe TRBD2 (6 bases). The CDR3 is CSYQGVAVSTDTQYF. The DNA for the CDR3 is TGCAGCTATCAAGGGGTAGCGGTGAGCACAGATACGCAGTATTTT.